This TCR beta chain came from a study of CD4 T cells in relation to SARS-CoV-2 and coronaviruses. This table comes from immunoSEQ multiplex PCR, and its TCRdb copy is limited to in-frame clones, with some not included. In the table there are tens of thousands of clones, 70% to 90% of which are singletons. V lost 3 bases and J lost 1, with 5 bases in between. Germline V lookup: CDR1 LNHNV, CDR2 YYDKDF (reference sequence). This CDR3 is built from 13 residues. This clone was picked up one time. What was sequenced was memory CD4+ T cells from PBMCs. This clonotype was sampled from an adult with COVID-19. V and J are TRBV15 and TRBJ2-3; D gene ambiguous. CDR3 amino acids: CATSRDGTDTQYF. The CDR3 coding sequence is TGTGCCACCAGCAGGGACGGCACAGATACGCAGTATTTT.